This is a list of T cell receptor beta chains from one sample in a study of blood T cell repertoires in COVID-19. TCRdb keeps only in-frame clones here, not all; method: immunoSEQ multiplex PCR. The profile covers 650,000 to 800,000 clones, with 80% to 90% appearing a single time and roughly 0.25% taken by the ten largest. The sequencing input was peripheral blood. All receptors derive from a woman aged 18-29 years with acute or convalescent COVID-19. Both conserved end residues are part of each CDR3. The order of the fields is D gene, J gene, CDR3 length, V gene, clone size, CDR3 DNA, CDR3 protein. The D gene is left open where the match is weak. Expanded clones get a size class; other rows say once, few or many, or leave the size out.

>TRBD1|TRBJ1-1|14|TRBV7-2|.
TGTGCCAGCAGCCGCCCGATGACAGGGGCTGAAGCTTTCTTT
CASSRPMTGAEAFF
>.|TRBJ1-3|16|TRBV4-2|.
TGTGCCAGCAGCCCCCAGCGGACTAGCTCTGGAAACACCATATATTTT
CASSPQRTSSGNTIYF
>.|TRBJ1-1|14|TRBV2|.
TGTGCCAGCAGTAATGGGCCCCTGGGCACTGAAGCTTTCTTT
CASSNGPLGTEAFF
>.|TRBJ1-2|13|TRBV6-5|.
TGTGCCAGCAGGCCAGGGGTTAACTATGGCTACACCTTC
CASRPGVNYGYTF
>TRBD2|TRBJ2-5|17|TRBV9|.
TGTGCCAGCAGCGCCCGGCCGGGACTAGCGGTCCAAGAGACCCAGTACTTC
CASSARPGLAVQETQYF
>TRBD1|TRBJ1-2|16|TRBV2|.
TGTGCCAGCAGTGAAGGGGGGACAGGATCTAACTATGGCTACACCTTC
CASSEGGTGSNYGYTF
>.|TRBJ1-2|14|TRBV13|few
TGTGCCAGCAGCCCCCCCGGGATTAACTATGGCTACACCTTC
CASSPPGINYGYTF
>.|TRBJ2-7|14|TRBV10-2|.
TGCGCCAGCAGTGAGTCAGAGGGAACCTACGAGCAGTACTTC
CASSESEGTYEQYF
>.|TRBJ1-1|14|TRBV29-1|.
TGCAGCGTTATAAGGACAGTCATGAACACTGAAGCTTTCTTT
CSVIRTVMNTEAFF
>.|TRBJ1-2|17|TRBV14|.
TGTGCCAGCAGCCAAGATTTAATCACAGCCACTAACTATGGCTACACCTTC
CASSQDLITATNYGYTF
>TRBD2|TRBJ2-1|17|TRBV15|.
TGTGCCACCAGCAGGGAAAGACCGGGACTATCCTACAATGAGCAGTTCTTC
CATSRERPGLSYNEQFF
>.|TRBJ2-3|13|TRBV19|.
TGTGCCAGTAGTCCCCAGGGTAGAACTACGCAGTATTTT
CASSPQGRTTQYF
>TRBD2|TRBJ2-7|16|TRBV9|.
TGTGCCAGCAGCCCCTGGACTAGCGCGAGCTCCTACGAGCAGTACTTC
CASSPWTSASSYEQYF
>TRBD1|TRBJ2-5|14|TRBV6-6|.
TGTGCCAGCAGTGCCGACAGGGGCGGAGGGACCCAGTACTTC
CASSADRGGGTQYF
>.|TRBJ1-2|15|TRBV28|.
TGTGCCAGCAGTTTAATCGGACGGACAAACTATGGCTACACCTTC
CASSLIGRTNYGYTF
>.|TRBJ2-2|17|TRBV25-1|.
TGTGCCAGCAGTTCGGACCGGCGGCAGGGTTACACCGGGGAGCTGTTTTTT
CASSSDRRQGYTGELFF
>.|TRBJ1-1|14|TRBV7-8|once
TGTGCCAGCATACCGGGATTTTCTAGCACTGAAGCTTTCTTT
CASIPGFSSTEAFF
>TRBD1|TRBJ1-2|13|TRBV9|.
TGTGCCAGCAGCGACGGACAGGGACAGGGCTACACCTTC
CASSDGQGQGYTF
>.|TRBJ1-2|13|TRBV6-4|few
TGTGCCAGCAGTGCTGGCGAAGGGAGCGGCTACACCTTC
CASSAGEGSGYTF
>.|TRBJ2-7|17|TRBV14|.
TGTGCCAGCAGCCGAACAAGGGCGAGGGGGACCGAGACGGAGCAGTACTTC
CASSRTRARGTETEQYF
>TRBD1|TRBJ1-3|16|TRBV5-1|.
TGCGCCAGCAGCCCGGGACAGGGTTTTGATAGAAACACCATATATTTT
CASSPGQGFDRNTIYF
>.|TRBJ1-2|14|TRBV5-6|.
TGTGCCAGCAGACTTCTTGCAGGATACTATGGCTACACCTTC
CASRLLAGYYGYTF
>TRBD1|TRBJ1-4|16|TRBV15|.
TGTGCCACCAGCAGGGCGAGGACAGGGGGAAGGGAAAAACTGTTTTTT
CATSRARTGGREKLFF
>TRBD1|TRBJ1-5|15|TRBV4-1|.
TGCGCCAGCAGCCAACCGGACAGGGCTAATCAGCCCCAGCATTTT
CASSQPDRANQPQHF
>.|TRBJ1-2|16|TRBV4-1|.
TGCGCCAGCAGCCAAGGACAGTTTCGGCAGAATTATGGCTACACCTTC
CASSQGQFRQNYGYTF
>.|TRBJ1-2|14|TRBV29-1|.
TGCAGCGCACAACGGAGAGGGCCTAACTATGGCTACACCTTC
CSAQRRGPNYGYTF
>TRBD1|TRBJ1-1|14|TRBV28|.
TGTGCCAGCATCCGAGGACAGGGGAACACTGAAGCTTTCTTT
CASIRGQGNTEAFF
>TRBD2|TRBJ2-1|20|TRBV5-4|.
TGTGCCAGCAGTCCGACCGGGACTAGCGGGGGGACCCTCTCCTACAATGAGCAGTTCTTC
CASSPTGTSGGTLSYNEQFF
>TRBD1|TRBJ1-6|16|TRBV9|.
TGTGCCAGCAGCGTAGCTCCTACAGGGGATGGATCACCCCTCCACTTT
CASSVAPTGDGSPLHF
>.|TRBJ1-6|11|TRBV6-2/TRBV6-3|.
TGTGCCAGCAGTCCCGGGACACCCCTCCACTTT
CASSPGTPLHF
>TRBD1|TRBJ1-1|14|TRBV7-2|.
TGTGCCAGCAGCGCCCAGGGGGGTGGGACTGAAGCTTTCTTT
CASSAQGGGTEAFF
>.|TRBJ1-5|14|TRBV21-1|once
TGTGCCAGCGAATGGGGGCTGTTCTTGAGCGTCCAGCATTTT
CASEWGLFLSVQHF
>TRBD1|TRBJ1-2|16|TRBV5-6|.
TGTGCCAGCAGCTTGCCCATTGGACAGGAGGATTTTGGCTACACCTTC
CASSLPIGQEDFGYTF
>TRBD1|TRBJ1-2|14|TRBV4-1|.
TGCGCCAGCAGCCAACGACAGGGGGCGACGGGCTACACCTTC
CASSQRQGATGYTF
>.|TRBJ1-2|13|TRBV25-1|.
TGTGCCAGCAGTGAAACAGAACACTATGGCTACACCTTC
CASSETEHYGYTF
>TRBD1|TRBJ1-2|15|TRBV2|.
TGTGCCAGCAGTTCCGCAGGGGGGCAGGTGGATGGCTACACCTTC
CASSSAGGQVDGYTF
>.|TRBJ1-4|16|TRBV7-9|once
TGTGCCAGCAGCTCGACTGTAACAGGAATCAATGAAAAACTGTTTTTT
CASSSTVTGINEKLFF
>.|TRBJ2-7|16|TRBV5-6|.
TGTGCCAGCAGCTCCAGCGTCGGGGTCGCAAGTTACGAGCAGTACTTC
CASSSSVGVASYEQYF
>.|TRBJ1-4|12|TRBV7-9|.
TGTGCCAGCAGCTTCGGGGGACCAGAACTGTTTTTT
CASSFGGPELFF
>.|TRBJ1-2|14|TRBV6-5|few
TGTGCCAGCAGTTACGATAGCTTCATCTATGGCTACACCTTC
CASSYDSFIYGYTF
>.|TRBJ1-6|16|TRBV7-9|.
TGTGCCAGCAGCTCACAGGCTAGCTCCTATAATTCACCCCTCCACTTT
CASSSQASSYNSPLHF
>.|TRBJ2-3|13|TRBV11-1|.
TGTGCCAGCAGCTCGTGGACAGCCATGACGCAGTATTTT
CASSSWTAMTQYF
>TRBD2|TRBJ2-4|16|TRBV6-2/TRBV6-3|.
TGTGCCAGCAGCTATGCGGGGGGGTTGGGCAAAAACATTCAGTACTTC
CASSYAGGLGKNIQYF
>.|TRBJ2-7|13|TRBV5-6|.
TGTGCCAGCCGAGGCGAGGGAAACTACGAGCAGTACTTC
CASRGEGNYEQYF
>TRBD1|TRBJ1-4|14|TRBV5-1|.
TGCGCCAGCAGCGTGGACAGGGGTTGGGAAAAACTGTTTTTT
CASSVDRGWEKLFF
>.|TRBJ2-5|15|TRBV5-5|.
TGTGCCAGCGCCTCCAGGGGATGGTCCCAAGAGACCCAGTACTTC
CASASRGWSQETQYF
>TRBD2|TRBJ2-1|13|TRBV7-9|.
TGTGCCAGCAGCTTATCACCGGGGGGTGAGCAGTTCTTC
CASSLSPGGEQFF
>.|TRBJ1-2|15|TRBV3-1/TRBV3-2|.
TGTGCCAGCAGCCTCCTCGGACAGAAAGTCTATGGCTACACCTTC
CASSLLGQKVYGYTF
>TRBD1|TRBJ2-7|17|TRBV18|.
TGTGCCAGCTCACAGGGGACAGGTCGAGTCCTCCTCTACGAGCAGTACTTC
CASSQGTGRVLLYEQYF
>.|TRBJ2-7|9|TRBV30|.
TGTGCCTGGCCAATCGAGCAGTACTTC
CAWPIEQYF
>.|TRBJ1-3|15|TRBV6-4|.
TGTGCCAGCAGTTCCGAGACAGGACCTGGAAACACCATATATTTT
CASSSETGPGNTIYF